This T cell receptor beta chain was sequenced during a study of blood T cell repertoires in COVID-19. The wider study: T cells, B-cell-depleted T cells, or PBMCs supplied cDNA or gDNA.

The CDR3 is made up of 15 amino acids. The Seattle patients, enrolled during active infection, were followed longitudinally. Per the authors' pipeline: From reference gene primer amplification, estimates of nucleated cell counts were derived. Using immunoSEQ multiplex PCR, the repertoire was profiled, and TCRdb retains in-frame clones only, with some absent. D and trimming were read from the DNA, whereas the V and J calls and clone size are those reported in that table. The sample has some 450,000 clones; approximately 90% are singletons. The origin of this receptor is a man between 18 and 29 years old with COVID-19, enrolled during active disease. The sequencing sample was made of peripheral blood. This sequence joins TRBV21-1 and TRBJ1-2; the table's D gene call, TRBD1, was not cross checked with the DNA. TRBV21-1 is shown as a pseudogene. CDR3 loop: CASSNPTGQGYGYTF. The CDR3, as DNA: TGTGCCAGCAGCAATCCCACCGGACAGGGCTATGGCTACACCTTC.